This T cell receptor (beta chain) was sequenced in a study of cytomegalovirus exposure and HLA in healthy donors. General study points: Cytomegalovirus association was listed for 164 TCR beta chains. The study reported that TCR beta sequences accurately predicted HLA-A and HLA-B alleles in most subjects. Reportedly, a later analysis found an Asian-associated ancestry cluster had fewer N-insertions than the approximately 670-donor mean.

As for this clone: Its cognate antigen is unknown.

The PCR had 60 Vbeta and 13 Jbeta primers. Authors' methods: Roughly 12 million of 80 million to 85 million unique TCR beta chains were shared, per a later count. Generated by immunoSEQ multiplex PCR, the TCRdb table keeps only in-frame clones and is missing some. That table is the source of V, J and clone size, and D and trimming were worked out from the DNA. The data show under 150,000 clones, with 70% to 85% seen just once and approximately 3% held by the top ten. J gave up 0 bases and V 7 bases, and 13 bases lay outside the gene matches. CDR1 LNHNV and CDR2 YYDKDF come from the germline V gene (reference sequence). This CDR3 is 17 amino acids long.

The chain recombines TRBV15 with TRBJ1-1; TRBD1 aligns across 8 bases. Sample: PBMCs. This receptor was identified in a boy aged 2 to 9 in good health and CMV-seronegative. In nucleotides, the CDR3 is TGTGCCACCAAAGGGGGGGGCACAGGGGGAGTGAACACTGAAGCTTTCTTT. Translating gives CATKGGGTGGVNTEAFF.